This entry lists 17 T cell receptor beta chains sequenced from one sample in a study of T cell repertoires in cytomegalovirus infection. TCRdb used MiXCR to reprocess the reads, holding one entry per CDR3 protein. The sample lists around 530,000 distinct CDR3 sequences, about 26% seen once, with 13% in the top ten. Material: PBMCs. These TCRs come from a human donor in good health (CMV status not recorded). Some clones in this sample may be carry-over from other donors' samples.

This clonotype was counted at least ten times. The chain couples TRBV7-9 to TRBJ2-1, with TRBD1 as a possible D gene (5 bases). The CDR3 has 15 residues. Deletions cut 4 bases from V and 5 bases from J, with 15 bases between. The V gene's germline CDR1 is SEHNR and CDR2 FQNEAQ (reference sequence). In DNA, the CDR3 is TGTGCCAGCAGCTACATCAGGGCGTTCGACAATGAGCAGTTCTTC. Amino acids: CASSYIRAFDNEQFF.

This clonotype showed up just once. The V and J genes are TRBV20-1 and TRBJ1-5; 9 nucleotides match TRBD1. Germline loops: CDR1 DFQATT, CDR2 SNEGSKA (reference sequence). This CDR3 has 15 amino acids. V dropped 5 bases and J dropped 3; count of bases not matched to a gene: 8. The CDR3, as DNA: TGCAGTGCTGGAGCGGGACAGGGTACCAATCAGCCCCAGCATTTT. Translation: CSAGAGQGTNQPQHF.

This clonotype has a count of ten or more. The chain uses TRBV7-2 and TRBJ2-1; D is possibly TRBD2 (6 bases). CDR3 length equals 17 residues. Between the trimmed V and J ends, which lost 1 base and 6 bases, there was a span of 19 bases. Looked up from germline, CDR1 is SGHTA and CDR2 is FQGNSA. CDR3 nucleotide sequence: TGTGCCAGCAGCTTAGGGGTACTAGCACCCCCCCCCAATGAGCAGTTCTTC. Its translation: CASSLGVLAPPPNEQFF.

This clonotype has ten or more counts. J is TRBJ1-1 and V is TRBV7-2, with TRBD1 as a possible D gene (6 bases). CDR3 length: 12 residues. V lost 4 bases and J lost 4, with 7 bases in between. Germline-derived CDR1 and CDR2 are SGHTA and FQGNSA. The DNA of the CDR3 is TGTGCCAGCAGCTACAGGGTCACTGAAGCTTTCTTT. Protein sequence: CASSYRVTEAFF.

The chain links TRBV7-9 to TRBJ2-1, with a tentative D call TRBD2 (6 bases). CDR1 and CDR2 (germline): SEHNR, FQNEAQ (reference sequence). Trimming removed 5 bases at V and 7 bases at J, with 15 bases between. This CDR3 contains 14 residues. CDR3 in DNA: TGTGCCAGCAGCGTTAGGGCGGGGCGAAATGAGCAGTTCTTC. Translating it yields CASSVRAGRNEQFF.

This clonotype was recorded at least ten times. This chain connects TRBV7-2 to TRBJ1-3; 11 nucleotides align to TRBD1. V lost 1 base, J lost 4 bases, and 3 bases stayed unmatched. The CDR3 has 16 residues. Germline assignment: CDR1 SGHTA and CDR2 FQGNSA. This CDR3 is CASSLGTGGRGNTIYF. The CDR3 DNA sequence: TGTGCCAGCAGCTTAGGGACAGGGGGCCGGGGAAACACCATATATTTT.

This clonotype was found a few times. The chain recombines TRBV27 with TRBJ2-5, with a possible D match to TRBD2 (5 bases). The CDR3 has 16 amino acids. The germline gives CDR1 MNHEY, CDR2 SMNVEV (reference sequence). Trimming cost V 5 bases and J 0 bases, with 16 bases left between them. DNA of the CDR3: TGTGCCAGCAGTACTTTGGGAAGCGGCAACCAAGAGACCCAGTACTTC. Its translation is CASSTLGSGNQETQYF.

The chain couples TRBV12-3 or TRBV12-4 to TRBJ2-1, with TRBD2 identical over 16 bases. The CDR3 extends over 20 amino acids. V was clipped by 5 bases and J by 0 bases; unmatched bases: 10. In DNA form, the CDR3 reads TGTGCCAGCAGTCCAGGGACTAGCGGGAGGGTAAGTGGCTCCTACAATGAGCAGTTCTTC. Translation gives CASSPGTSGRVSGSYNEQFF.

This chain joins TRBV30 and TRBJ1-3; D is unclear. CDR1 and CDR2 from the germline V gene are GTSNPN and SVGIG (reference sequence). V shed 2 bases and J shed 11 bases, with 1 base lying between them. The CDR3 covers 8 residues. The CDR3 sequence: CAWSPIYF. The DNA of the CDR3 is TGTGCCTGGAGTCCCATATATTTT.

As concerns this clonotype: This may be a read error: a much more frequent sequence differs by one nucleotide. The genes are TRBV6-1 and TRBJ2-5; D uncertain. Germline CDR1 and CDR2: MNHNS and SASEGT. Trimming took 5 bases from V and 5 from J, leaving 6 bases between them. CDR3 length equals 11 residues. The CDR3 spells CASSYNETQYF. The CDR3 DNA reads as TGTGCCAGCAGTTACAATGAGACCCAGTACTTC.

This clonotype was seen many times. The chain joins TRBV7-2 to TRBJ1-2, with D unresolved. This CDR3 is built from 11 residues. Germline CDR1 is SGHTA and CDR2 is FQGNSA. The V gene lost 2 bases and the J gene lost 14 bases, with 12 bases spanning the gap. The CDR3 protein is CASSLSVAQTF. DNA for the CDR3: TGTGCCAGCAGCTTATCGGTTGCTCAGACCTTC.

The gene calls are TRBV7-6 and TRBJ1-1; D unclear. Germline V CDR1 and CDR2: SGHVS, FNYEAQ. CDR3 length: 16 amino acids. V lost 5 bases to trimming and J lost 4 bases, with 20 bases between them. In DNA, the CDR3 is TGTGCCAGCAGCCTAAGGGCCTTTGGAGGGCCCACTGAAGCTTTCTTT. Translated, it gives CASSLRAFGGPTEAFF.

This clonotype occurred a few times. This chain links TRBV19 with TRBJ1-6, with 7 bases fitting TRBD1. This CDR3 has 16 residues. Per germline, CDR1 LNHDA and CDR2 SQIVND (reference sequence). Unmatched junction bases numbered 6, after V lost 1 base and J lost 6 bases. As DNA, the CDR3 is TGTGCCAGTAGTATAGGGCGGACAGGAGGTAATTCACCCCTCCACTTT. It encodes CASSIGRTGGNSPLHF.

V gene TRBV6-1 combines with J gene TRBJ2-5; a weak D match, TRBD1 (6 bases). Germline loops: CDR1 MNHNS, CDR2 SASEGT. Between the trimmed V and J ends, which lost 5 bases and 9 bases, there was a span of 19 bases. The CDR3 runs to 14 residues. The CDR3 sequence is CASSNPGGAGAQYF. CDR3 nucleotides: TGTGCCAGCAGTAACCCCGGTGGGGCAGGGGCCCAGTACTTC.

Only a few counts were recorded for this clonotype. The CDR3 here is CASSPRGRGYNEQFF. DNA of the CDR3: TGTGCCAGCAGCCCCCGGGGGCGCGGGTACAATGAGCAGTTCTTC. The chain carries TRBV6-5 and TRBJ2-1; D tentatively reads TRBD1 or TRBD2 (6 bases each). This CDR3 has 15 residues. Trimming left V 6 bases short and J 4 bases short, with 16 bases between. Germline V gene lookup returns CDR1 MNHEY and CDR2 SVGAGI.

This clonotype was counted a few times. The V gene is TRBV28, the J gene TRBJ2-3; tentatively, D is TRBD1 or TRBD2 (5 bases each). The CDR3 totals 16 residues. The V gene's germline CDR1 is MDHEN and CDR2 SYDVKM. The ends were cut back, 5 bases at V and 4 bases at J, with 19 bases in the middle. The CDR3 reads CASSARDGRQADTQYF. Here the CDR3 DNA reads TGTGCCAGCAGTGCCCGGGACGGCAGGCAGGCAGATACGCAGTATTTT.

The genes are TRBV11-2 and TRBJ2-7, with TRBD1 as a possible D gene (6 bases). Germline V gives CDR1 SGHAT, CDR2 FQNNGV. This CDR3 comprises 15 residues. The V end lost 5 bases, the J end lost 4 bases, and 18 bases lay between the germline ends. In nucleotides, the CDR3 is TGTGCCAGCAGCCCGAGGGGCAGGGGCGCTTACGAGCAGTACTTC. It is translated as CASSPRGRGAYEQYF.